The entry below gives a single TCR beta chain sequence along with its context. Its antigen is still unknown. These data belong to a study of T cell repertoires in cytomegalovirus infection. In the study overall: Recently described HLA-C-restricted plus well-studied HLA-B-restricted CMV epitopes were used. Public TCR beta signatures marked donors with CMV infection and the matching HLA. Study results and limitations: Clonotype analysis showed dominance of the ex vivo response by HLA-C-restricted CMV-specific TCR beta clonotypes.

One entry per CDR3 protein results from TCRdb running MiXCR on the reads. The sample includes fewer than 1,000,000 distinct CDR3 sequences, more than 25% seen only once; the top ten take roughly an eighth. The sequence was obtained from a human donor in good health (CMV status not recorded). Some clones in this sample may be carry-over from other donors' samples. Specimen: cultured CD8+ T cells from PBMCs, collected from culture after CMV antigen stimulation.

For the CDR3, the DNA is TGTGCCAGCAACGACAGCCCGGGGGAAAAACTGTTTTTT. It specifies CASNDSPGEKLFF. The chain employs TRBV2 and TRBJ1-4, with D maybe TRBD1 (5 bases). Germline lookup yields CDR1 SNHLY and CDR2 FYNNEI. Trimming left V 7 bases short and J 8 bases short, with 14 bases between. There are 13 residues in the CDR3.